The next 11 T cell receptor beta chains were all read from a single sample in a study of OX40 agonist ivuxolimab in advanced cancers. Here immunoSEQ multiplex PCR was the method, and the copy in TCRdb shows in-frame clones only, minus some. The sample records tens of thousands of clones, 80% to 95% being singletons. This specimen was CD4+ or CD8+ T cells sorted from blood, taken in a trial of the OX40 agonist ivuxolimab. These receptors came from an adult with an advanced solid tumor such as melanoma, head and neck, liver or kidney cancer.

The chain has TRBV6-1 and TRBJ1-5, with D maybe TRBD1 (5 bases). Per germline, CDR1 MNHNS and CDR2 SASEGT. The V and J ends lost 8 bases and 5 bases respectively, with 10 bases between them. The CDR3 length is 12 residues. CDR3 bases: TGTGCCAGCGCCCGGGGCTATCAGCCCCAGCATTTT. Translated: CASARGYQPQHF.

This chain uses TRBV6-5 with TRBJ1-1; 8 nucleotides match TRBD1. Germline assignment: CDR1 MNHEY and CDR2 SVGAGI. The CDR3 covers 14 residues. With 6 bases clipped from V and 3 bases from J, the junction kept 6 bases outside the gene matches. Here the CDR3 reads CASRPTGAYTEAFF. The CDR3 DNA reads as TGTGCCAGCAGGCCGACAGGGGCTTACACTGAAGCTTTCTTT.

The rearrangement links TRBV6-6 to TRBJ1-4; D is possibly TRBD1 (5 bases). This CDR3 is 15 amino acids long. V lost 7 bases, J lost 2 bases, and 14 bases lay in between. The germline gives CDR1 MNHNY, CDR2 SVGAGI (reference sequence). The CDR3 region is CASTNPGLTNEKLFF. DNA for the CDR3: TGTGCCAGCACAAATCCAGGGCTGACTAATGAAAAACTGTTTTTT.

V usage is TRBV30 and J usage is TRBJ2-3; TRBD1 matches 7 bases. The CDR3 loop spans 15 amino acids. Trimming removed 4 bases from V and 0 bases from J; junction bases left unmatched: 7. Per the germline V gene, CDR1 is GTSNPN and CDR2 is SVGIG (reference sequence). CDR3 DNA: TGTGCCTGGATTGGACAGGTGCCCAGCACAGATACGCAGTATTTT. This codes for CAWIGQVPSTDTQYF.

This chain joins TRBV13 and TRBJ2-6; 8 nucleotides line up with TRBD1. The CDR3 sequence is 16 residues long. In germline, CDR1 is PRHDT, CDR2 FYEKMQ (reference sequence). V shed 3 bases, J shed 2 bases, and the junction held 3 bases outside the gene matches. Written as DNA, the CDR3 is TGTGCCAGCAGCTTCGGACAGGGCACTGGGGCCAACGTCCTGACTTTC. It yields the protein CASSFGQGTGANVLTF.

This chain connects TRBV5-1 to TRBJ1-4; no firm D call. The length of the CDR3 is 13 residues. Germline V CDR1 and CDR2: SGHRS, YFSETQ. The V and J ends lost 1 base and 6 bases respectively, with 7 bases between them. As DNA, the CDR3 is TGCGCCAGCAGCTTGAGGTCAGATGAAAAACTGTTTTTT. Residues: CASSLRSDEKLFF.

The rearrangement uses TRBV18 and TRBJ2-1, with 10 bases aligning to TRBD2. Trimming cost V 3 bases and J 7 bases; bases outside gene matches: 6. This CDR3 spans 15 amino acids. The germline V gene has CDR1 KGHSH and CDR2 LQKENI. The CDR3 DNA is TGTGCCAGCTCACCCAGCGGGAGGGCCTCAAATGAGCAGTTCTTC. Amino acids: CASSPSGRASNEQFF. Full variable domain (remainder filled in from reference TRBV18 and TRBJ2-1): NAGVMQNPRHLVRRRGQEARLRCSPMKGHSHVYWYRQLPEEGLKFMVYLQKENIIDESGMPKERFSAEFPKEGPSILRIQQVVRGDSAAYFCASSPSGRASNEQFFGPGTRLTVL.

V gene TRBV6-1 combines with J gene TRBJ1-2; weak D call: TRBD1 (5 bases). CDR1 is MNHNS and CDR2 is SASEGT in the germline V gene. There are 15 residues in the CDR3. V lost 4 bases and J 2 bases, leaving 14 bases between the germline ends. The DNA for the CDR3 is TGTGCCAGCAGTGTTTACATGGGGACCAACTATGGCTACACCTTC. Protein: CASSVYMGTNYGYTF.

CDR3 amino acids: CASSYGTGGDTQYF. The CDR3 coding sequence is TGTGCCAGCAGCTATGGGACAGGGGGAGATACGCAGTATTTT. The chain combines TRBV9 with TRBJ2-3, with TRBD1 matching 11 bases. This CDR3 contains 14 residues. In germline, CDR1 is SGDLS, CDR2 YYNGEE. V was pared by 4 bases and J by 5 bases, with 3 bases of the junction left unmatched. The entire variable domain, with the rest obtained from reference TRBV9 and TRBJ2-3, is as follows: DSGVTQTPKHLITATGQRVTLRCSPRSGDLSVYWYQQSLDQGLQFLIQYYNGEERAKGNILERFSAQQFPDLHSELNLSSLELGDSALYFCASSYGTGGDTQYFGPGTRLTVL.

The CDR3 loop is CASSQRASPGGLNYGYTF. CDR3 sequence (DNA): TGCGCCAGCAGCCAAAGGGCTTCTCCCGGGGGACTGAACTATGGCTACACCTTC. The chain is built from TRBV4-1 and TRBJ1-2; a weak D match, TRBD1 (5 bases). Germline values: CDR1 MGHRA, CDR2 YSYEKL. With 2 bases removed from V and 2 bases from J, the gap between germline ends came to 21 bases. CDR3 length equals 18 residues.

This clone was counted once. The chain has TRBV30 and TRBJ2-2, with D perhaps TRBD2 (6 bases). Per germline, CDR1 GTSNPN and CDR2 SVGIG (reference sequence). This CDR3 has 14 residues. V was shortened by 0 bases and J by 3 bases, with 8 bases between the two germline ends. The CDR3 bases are TGTGCCTGGAGTGTGGGAGGTTACACCGGGGAGCTGTTTTTT. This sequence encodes CAWSVGGYTGELFF.